This T cell receptor beta chain was identified during a study of vaccination and CD4 T cells after COVID-19. About the study: In the convalescent cohort, there were six males and four females, two of them Hispanic. Study-wide results and limits: Convalescent patient numbers were relatively low, with no early post-infection timepoints.

Regarding this clonotype: Its target is unknown.

Treatment indicated: approximately 10-day PBMC culture with coronavirus spike peptide pools or control peptides (ViraFEST assay). ViraFEST used peptide pools to expand antigen-specific T cells before TCR sequencing. PCR-confirmed positives ranged from March to December 2020, preceding US Alpha, Beta and Delta variants. Cultured CD4+ T-cell DNA underwent Oncomine TCR Beta short-read sequencing. TCRdb called the PCR reads again in MiXCR, with one record for every CDR3 protein. Of 12,000 or so distinct CDR3 sequences listed, 50% are singletons. CDR3 size: 15 residues. Germline V gene lookup returns CDR1 GTSNPN and CDR2 SVGIG (reference sequence). The trim removed 3 bases at V and 13 bases at J, leaving 15 bases unmatched.

This sequence joins TRBV30 and TRBJ2-5; 12 nucleotides align to TRBD2. This clonotype was obtained from a human donor who had recovered from COVID-19. Specimen: CD4+ T cells from blood, cultured in vitro. CDR3 sequence reads: CAWREEATSGGPRYF. Here the CDR3 DNA reads TGTGCCTGGAGGGAGGAAGCGACTAGCGGGGGACCTCGGTACTTC.